This TCR beta chain was observed in a study of shared clonotypes between healthy human individuals. Deep level was the assay's run setting. Splitting of each subset's genomic DNA was done evenly across several immunoSEQ plates. Repertoires were generated with immunoSEQ multiplex PCR, while TCRdb's copy carries only in-frame clones and drops some. Of approximately 500,000 clones listed, over 60% are singletons. There were no recent acute infections or vaccinations among the donors, who were healthy HIV-negative adults. The study drew all its donors from Caucasian adults living in Nashville, Tennessee. Germline values: CDR1 SGHDN, CDR2 FVKESK. The CDR3 extends over 15 amino acids. With 1 base removed from V and 5 bases from J, the gap between germline ends came to 14 bases.

This TCR was sampled from a middle-aged woman in good health. Some clones in this sample may be carry-over from other donors' samples. The sample comprised PBMCs. This chain joins TRBV14 and TRBJ2-5, with D unresolved. As DNA, the CDR3 is TGTGCCAGCAGCCAAGGGACCCGCGGATCGGAGACCCAGTACTTC. Encoded protein: CASSQGTRGSETQYF. Using reference TRBV14 and TRBJ2-5 for the parts outside the CDR3, the full variable domain is EAGVTQFPSHSVIEKGQTVTLRCDPISGHDNLYWYRRVMGKEIKFLLHFVKESKQDESGMPNNRFLAERTGGTYSTLKVQPAELEDSGVYFCASSQGTRGSETQYFGPGTRLLVL.